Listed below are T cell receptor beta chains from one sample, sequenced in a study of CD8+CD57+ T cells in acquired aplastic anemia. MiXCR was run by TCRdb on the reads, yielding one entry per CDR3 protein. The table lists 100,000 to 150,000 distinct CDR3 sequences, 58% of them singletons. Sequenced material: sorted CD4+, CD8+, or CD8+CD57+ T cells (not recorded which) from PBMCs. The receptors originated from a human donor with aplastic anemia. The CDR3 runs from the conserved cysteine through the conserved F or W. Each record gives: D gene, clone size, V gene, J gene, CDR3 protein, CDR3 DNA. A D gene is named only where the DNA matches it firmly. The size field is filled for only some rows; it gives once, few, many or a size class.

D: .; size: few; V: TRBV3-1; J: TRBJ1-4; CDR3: CASSTRTGGREKLFF; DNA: TGTGCCAGCAGCACCCGGACGGGGGGCCGAGAAAAACTGTTTTTT
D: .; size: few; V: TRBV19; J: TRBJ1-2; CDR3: CASSIDQGIGYTF; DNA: TGTGCCAGTAGTATCGATCAGGGTATTGGCTACACCTTC
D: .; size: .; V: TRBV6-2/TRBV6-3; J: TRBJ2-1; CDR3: CASSLFEGSYNEQFF; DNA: TGTGCCAGCAGCCTCTTCGAGGGCTCCTACAATGAGCAGTTCTTC
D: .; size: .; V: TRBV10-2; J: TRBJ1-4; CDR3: CASISTAPATNEKLFF; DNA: TGCGCCAGCATTTCGACAGCGCCTGCAACTAATGAAAAACTGTTTTTT
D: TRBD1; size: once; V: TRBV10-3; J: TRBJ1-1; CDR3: CAISDLRQGNSAEAFF; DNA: TGTGCCATCAGTGACCTTCGACAGGGAAACAGCGCTGAAGCTTTCTTT
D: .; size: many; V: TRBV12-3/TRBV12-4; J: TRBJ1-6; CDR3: CASSFKGGGYNSPLHF; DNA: TGTGCCAGCAGTTTCAAGGGGGGGGGTTATAATTCACCCCTCCACTTT
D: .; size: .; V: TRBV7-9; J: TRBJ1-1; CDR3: CASSPLALAEAFF; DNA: TGTGCCAGCAGCCCTCTTGCCTTGGCTGAAGCTTTCTTT
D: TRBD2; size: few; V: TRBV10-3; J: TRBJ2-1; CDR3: CAIMAGGRSEQFF; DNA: TGTGCCATCATGGCGGGAGGGAGGAGTGAGCAGTTCTTC
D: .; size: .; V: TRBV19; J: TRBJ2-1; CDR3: CASSIALSSEQFF; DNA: TGTGCCAGTAGTATTGCTCTATCCAGTGAGCAGTTCTTC
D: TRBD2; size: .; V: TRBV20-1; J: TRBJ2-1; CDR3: CSANSGGGPVQFF; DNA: TGCAGTGCCAACTCGGGGGGAGGGCCGGTGCAGTTCTTC
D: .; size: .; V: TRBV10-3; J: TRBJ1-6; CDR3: CAISAGQRNSPLHF; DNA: TGTGCCATCAGTGCAGGACAGCGTAATTCACCCCTCCACTTT
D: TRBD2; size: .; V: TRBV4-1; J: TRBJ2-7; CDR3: CASSQTSGGAGYEQYF; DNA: TGCGCCAGCAGCCAGACTAGCGGGGGGGCCGGGTACGAGCAGTACTTC
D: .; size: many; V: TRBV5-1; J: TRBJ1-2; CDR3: CASSLGDGYGYTF; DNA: TGCGCCAGCAGCTTGGGAGATGGCTATGGCTACACCTTC
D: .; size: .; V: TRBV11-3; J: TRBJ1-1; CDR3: CASSFKGSNTEAFF; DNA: TGTGCCAGCAGCTTTAAGGGATCGAACACTGAAGCTTTCTTT
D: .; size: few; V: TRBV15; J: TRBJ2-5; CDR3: CATSRDEKETQYF; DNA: TGTGCCACCAGCAGAGACGAAAAGGAGACCCAGTACTTC
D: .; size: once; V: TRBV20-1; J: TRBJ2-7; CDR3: CSAHRGRGNEQYF; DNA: TGCAGTGCTCACAGGGGCCGGGGGAACGAGCAGTACTTC
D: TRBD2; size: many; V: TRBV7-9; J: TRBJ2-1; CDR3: CASSYGTSDYNEQFF; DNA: TGTGCCAGCAGCTACGGGACTAGCGACTACAATGAGCAGTTCTTC
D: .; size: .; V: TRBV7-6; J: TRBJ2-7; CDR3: CASSPGADEQYF; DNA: TGTGCCAGCAGCCCCGGGGCAGACGAGCAGTACTTC
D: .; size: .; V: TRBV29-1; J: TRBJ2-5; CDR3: CSVEDGTEYQETQYF; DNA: TGCAGCGTTGAAGACGGGACCGAGTACCAAGAGACCCAGTACTTC
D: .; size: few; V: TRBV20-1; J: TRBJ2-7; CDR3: CSARVHTSSYEQYF; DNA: TGCAGTGCTAGAGTGCACACCTCCTCCTACGAGCAGTACTTC
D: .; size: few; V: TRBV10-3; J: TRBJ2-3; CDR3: CAISQGIVTDTQYF; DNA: TGTGCCATCAGTCAGGGGATTGTCACAGATACGCAGTATTTT
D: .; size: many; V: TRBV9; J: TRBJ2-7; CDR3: CASGGRNYEQYF; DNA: TGTGCCAGCGGGGGCAGGAACTACGAGCAGTACTTC